This passage covers 26 T cell receptor beta chains from one sample sequenced in a study of T cell clonality in common variable immunodeficiency. This table comes from immunoSEQ multiplex PCR, and its TCRdb copy is limited to in-frame clones, with some not included. The sample was found to contain approximately 51,000 clones, and every one recurs. Sequencing was performed on peripheral blood mononuclear cells. These receptors were collected from a person aged 18-69 years in good health.

This clone was observed a few times. The CDR3 goes on 3 residues after the read ends, and that part is filled in from the germline J gene. This chain connects TRBV18 to TRBJ2-1; D uncertain. The germline V gene encodes CDR1 KGHSH and CDR2 LQKENI. The CDR3 runs to 15 residues. V shed 1 base and J shed 3 bases, with 10 bases lying between them. The sequenced CDR3 bases are TGTGCCAGCTCACCACGGTCAGGCCTCTACAATGAG. Amino acids: CASSPRSGLYNE. The whole CDR3 region reads CASSPRSGLYNEQFF.

Ten or more counts support this clone. The read ends 3 residues early relative to the CDR3; the germline J gene fills the gap. V and J are TRBV19 and TRBJ2-4, with D possibly matching TRBD2 (5 bases). V was shortened by 2 bases and J by 0 bases, with 8 bases between the two germline ends. CDR1 is LNHDA, CDR2 SQIVND, per germline (reference sequence). The CDR3 has 15 amino acids. CDR3 sequence: CASSINGVAKNIQYF. The covered CDR3 bases are TGTGCCAGTAGTATAAACGGGGTAGCCAAAAACATT.

This clone has ten or more counts. Coverage ceases 3 residues before the CDR3 finishes, and the germline J gene fills in the end. The V gene is TRBV10-3, the J gene TRBJ2-3; D is perhaps TRBD1 (5 bases). The V end lost 3 bases, the J end lost 5 bases, and 18 bases lay between the germline ends. This CDR3 is 16 amino acids long. Germline CDR1 reads ENHRY; CDR2 reads SYGVKD. The CDR3: CAISDRAESGQDTQYF. The CDR3 DNA, read in part, is TGTGCCATCAGTGACAGGGCCGAAAGTGGGCAAGATACG.

This clone was observed a handful of times. The CDR3 is cut off 3 residues early in the read; its end comes from the germline J gene. The genes are TRBV25-1 and TRBJ2-3; D gene ambiguous. The CDR3 has 12 amino acids. Trimming pared 2 bases from V and 6 bases from J, leaving 6 bases between. CDR1 and CDR2 (germline): MGHDK, SYGVNS. The part of the CDR3 DNA that was read is TGTGCCAGCAGTGAAGGGCCGGATACG. Translated: CASSEGPDT. From start to end, the CDR3 is CASSEGPDTQYF.

Ten or more counts support this clone. The CDR3 spells CASNFGTGWNTEAFF. Incomplete CDR3 DNA: TGCGCCAGCAACTTTGGGACAGGGTGGAACACTGAA. This chain connects TRBV5-1 to TRBJ1-1; TRBD1 aligns across 9 bases. With the read ending 3 residues before the CDR3 end, the germline J gene is used to fill in that end. The trim removed 6 bases at V and 1 base at J, leaving 7 bases unmatched. CDR3 length: 15 amino acids. Looked up from germline, CDR1 is SGHRS and CDR2 is YFSETQ.

The sample holds many counts of this clone. Read data end 3 residues before the CDR3 end; the end is taken from the germline J gene. The chain recombines TRBV20-1 with TRBJ2-6; a possible D gene is TRBD2 (6 bases). This CDR3 spans 16 amino acids. Trimming stripped 5 bases from V and 1 base from J, with 15 bases between. Germline V gives CDR1 DFQATT, CDR2 SNEGSKA (reference sequence). CDR3 sequence: CSAATQGGSGANVLTF. The sequenced part of the CDR3 DNA is TGCAGTGCTGCCACCCAGGGAGGTTCTGGGGCCAACGTC.

In this sample, this clone turned up a few times. The read falls 3 residues short of the CDR3 end, and the missing part is taken from the germline J gene. The genes are TRBV19 and TRBJ1-5; tentatively, D is TRBD1 (5 bases). The CDR3 runs 14 residues. Germline lookup yields CDR1 LNHDA and CDR2 SQIVND (reference sequence). The CDR3 DNA, read in part, is TGTGCCAGTAAGGGACTAGCGGGGGTTCATCCC. Translating gives CASKGLAGVHP. Given in full, the CDR3 is CASKGLAGVHPQHF.

This clone was recorded many times. The sequenced part of the CDR3 DNA is TGTGCCAGCAGTGAAGTGGGGACACTAGGAAATCAGCCC. Its translation: CASSEVGTLGNQP. The CDR3, in full, reads CASSEVGTLGNQPQHF. This rearrangement joins TRBV6-1 to TRBJ1-5, with D maybe TRBD1 (6 bases). The read comes to an end 3 residues before the CDR3 does, leaving the germline J gene to fill in the end. The CDR3 covers 16 residues. V gave up 1 base and J gave up 4 bases, with 14 bases separating them. The germline V gene encodes CDR1 MNHNS and CDR2 SASEGT.

This clone showed up many times. Sequencing ends 3 residues short of the CDR3 end; the germline J gene provides the rest. The chain recombines TRBV19 with TRBJ1-2; D remains ambiguous. Deletions cut 7 bases from V and 0 bases from J, with 18 bases between. Germline CDR1 and CDR2: LNHDA and SQIVND (reference sequence). The CDR3 sequence is 16 residues long. The sequenced part of the CDR3 DNA is TGTGCCAGTATGGGCAAGTCGATTGAAGCTAACTATGGC. This gives the protein CASMGKSIEANYG. The full CDR3 is CASMGKSIEANYGYTF. The variable domain in full, with the rest retrieved from reference TRBV19 and TRBJ1-2, is DGGITQSPKYLFRKEGQNVTLSCEQNLNHDAMYWYRQDPGQGLRLIYYSQIVNDFQKGDIAEGYSVSREKKESFPLTVTSAQKNPTAFYLCASMGKSIEANYGYTFGSGTRLTVV.

This clone was detected ten times or more. With the read ending 3 residues before the CDR3 end, the germline J gene is used to fill in that end. V is TRBV7-2 and J is TRBJ2-5; TRBD1 matches 7 bases. The CDR3 runs 15 residues. Germline values: CDR1 SGHTA, CDR2 FQGNSA. V dropped 4 bases and J dropped 5; count of bases not matched to a gene: 10. The CDR3 is CASSSQTGVGETQYF. The CDR3 bases that were read are TGTGCCAGCAGCTCCCAAACAGGGGTCGGGGAGACC.

This clone has ten or more counts. The CDR3 extends 3 residues past the end of the read, so its final part is completed from the germline J gene. V and J are TRBV5-1 and TRBJ2-2; D not certain. CDR1 is SGHRS, CDR2 YFSETQ, per germline. Trimming shortened V by 4 bases and J by 7 bases, and 11 bases separated the two germline ends. The CDR3 sequence is 13 residues long. CDR3 bases read: TGCGCCAGCAGCGTAGTTACGGGCGGGGAG. Translating gives CASSVVTGGE. The full CDR3 reads CASSVVTGGELFF.

This clone showed up many times. The CDR3 end is not reached by the read, which stops 3 residues before it; the germline J gene fills it in. J is TRBJ2-3 and V is TRBV5-1; 9 bases map to TRBD1. The CDR3 totals 15 residues. Germline V lookup: CDR1 SGHRS, CDR2 YFSETQ. V trimming: 4 bases; J trimming: 3 bases; junction bases outside the gene matches: 6. The CDR3 loop reads CASSRTGVSTDTQYF. Incomplete CDR3 DNA: TGCGCCAGCAGCCGGACAGGGGTTAGTACAGATACG.

In the case of this clone: The read falls 3 residues short of the CDR3 end, and the missing part is taken from the germline J gene. The chain is built from TRBV5-1 and TRBJ1-2; no clear D. This CDR3 spans 15 amino acids. CDR1 and CDR2 from the germline V gene are SGHRS and YFSETQ. The CDR3 region is CASSLGVQPTDTYTF. The sequenced part of the CDR3 DNA is TGCGCCAGCAGCTTGGGCGTCCAGCCCACAGATACC.

The table lists this clone with many counts. A read error is possible here, since a much larger clone lies one base away. The read falls 3 residues short of the CDR3 end, and the missing part is taken from the germline J gene. The chain carries TRBV20-1 and TRBJ1-4; possible D gene TRBD1, 6 bases. The CDR3 is made up of 20 amino acids. The germline V gene encodes CDR1 DFQATT and CDR2 SNEGSKA (reference sequence). The CDR3 loop reads CSARDLAGGPGHSGANVLFF. Partial CDR3 DNA: TGCAGTGCTAGGGATCTAGCGGGGGGCCCCGGACACTCTGGGGCCAACGTA.

There are many counts of this clone. The sequence runs out 3 residues before the end of the CDR3; the remainder is reconstructed from the germline J gene. The chain joins TRBV5-6 to TRBJ1-1; 10 bases match TRBD1. CDR1 and CDR2 from the germline V gene are SGHDT and YYEEEE. V gave up 2 bases and J gave up 5 bases; unmatched junction bases: 6. The CDR3 has 15 amino acids. Incomplete CDR3 DNA: TGTGCCAGCAGCTTTGGGACAGGGGATGGGACTGAA. This encodes CASSFGTGDGTE. From start to end, the CDR3 is CASSFGTGDGTEAFF.

This clone was detected only a few times. The read terminates 3 residues before the CDR3 end, so the remaining end is supplied by the germline J gene. The chain recombines TRBV2 with TRBJ1-4, with D possibly TRBD1 on 5 matching bases. CDR3 length: 14 amino acids. V shed 8 bases and J shed 6 bases, with 16 bases lying between them. CDR1 SNHLY and CDR2 FYNNEI come from the germline V gene. The CDR3 here is CASYQGSPHEKLFF. The DNA read from the CDR3 is TGTGCCAGCTACCAGGGATCTCCCCATGAAAAA. Combining the CDR3 with reference TRBV2 and TRBJ1-4 gives the whole variable domain EPEVTQTPSHQVTQMGQEVILRCVPISNHLYFYWYRQILGQKVEFLVSFYNNEISEKSEIFDDQFSVERPDGSNFTLKIRSTKLEDSAMYFCASYQGSPHEKLFFGSGTQLSVL.

This clone was detected many times. CDR3 DNA (partial): TGTGCTAGTGGCCAAACAACAGGGTTTGAGCAC. It yields the protein CASGQTTGFEH. The whole CDR3 sequence reads CASGQTTGFEHYTF. The rearrangement uses TRBV12-5 and TRBJ1-2, with D possibly TRBD1 on 6 matching bases. The observed sequence ends 3 residues before the CDR3 terminus, with the missing tail filled in from the germline J gene. The length of the CDR3 is 14 residues. Germline CDR1 and CDR2: LGHNT and FRNRAP.

This clone was observed many times. The read gets to within 3 residues of the CDR3 end, and the germline J gene fills in the rest. The chain carries TRBV5-6 and TRBJ2-7; 7 nucleotides match TRBD1. J lost 1 base, V lost 1 base, and 5 bases had no gene match. CDR3 length: 15 amino acids. Germline V gene lookup returns CDR1 SGHDT and CDR2 YYEEEE. The sequenced part of the CDR3 DNA is TGTGCCAGCAGCTTGACGCGGACAGGTTCCTACGAG. Encoded protein: CASSLTRTGSYE. The whole CDR3 sequence reads CASSLTRTGSYEQYF.

As concerns this clone: Its ends do not fully match the called genes, so a read error is possible. The read is 3 residues too short to cover the CDR3 end, so that end is filled in from the germline J gene. The genes are TRBV7-9 and TRBJ1-1, with D tentatively TRBD1 (5 bases). Looked up from germline, CDR1 is SEHNR and CDR2 is FQNEAQ (reference sequence). The CDR3 runs 14 residues. This CDR3 is CTSSLVRVGTEAFF. Incomplete CDR3 DNA: TGTACCAGCAGCTTAGTCAGGGTTGGCACTGAA.

This clone was recorded at least ten times. The part of the CDR3 DNA that was read is TGTGCCAGCCTTAAGTACCTACAGGGGGCGAGCACAGATACG. Protein product: CASLKYLQGASTDT. The full CDR3 sequence reads CASLKYLQGASTDTQYF. V and J are TRBV2 and TRBJ2-3; 9 nucleotides align to TRBD1. The DNA ends 3 residues before the CDR3 does, and the rest of the CDR3 is filled in from the germline J gene. V was clipped by 8 bases and J by 0 bases; unmatched bases: 12. This CDR3 has 17 amino acids. Germline values: CDR1 SNHLY, CDR2 FYNNEI.

The sample holds many counts of this clone. The sequence runs out 3 residues before the end of the CDR3; the remainder is reconstructed from the germline J gene. V is TRBV20-1 and J is TRBJ2-3; 7 bases match TRBD2. The CDR3 length is 15 residues. V gave up 0 bases and J gave up 3 bases; unmatched junction bases: 6. Per germline, CDR1 DFQATT and CDR2 SNEGSKA (reference sequence). CDR3 protein: CSARESGAWTDTQYF. The CDR3 bases that were read are TGCAGTGCTAGAGAAAGCGGGGCTTGGACAGATACG.

This clone has at least ten counts. The CDR3 is cut off 3 residues early in the read; its end comes from the germline J gene. The chain combines TRBV5-1 with TRBJ1-2; D may be TRBD1 (5 bases). Germline V gives CDR1 SGHRS, CDR2 YFSETQ. CDR3 length equals 13 residues. The CDR3 loop reads CASSLVRGSGYTF. Incomplete CDR3 DNA: TGCGCCAGCAGCTTGGTTAGGGGAAGCGGC.

About this clone itself: Read data end 3 residues before the CDR3 end; the end is taken from the germline J gene. The J gene is TRBJ1-2, the V gene TRBV30; D ambiguous. The CDR3 runs 13 residues. CDR1 and CDR2 (germline): GTSNPN, SVGIG (reference sequence). CDR3 sequence reads: CAWSVSAENDYTF. Incomplete CDR3 DNA: TGTGCCTGGAGTGTTAGCGCAGAGAATGAC. Using reference TRBV30 and TRBJ1-2 for the parts outside the CDR3, the full variable domain is SQTIHQWPATLVQPVGSPLSLECTVEGTSNPNLYWYRQAAGRGLQLLFYSVGIGQISSEVPQNLSASRPQDRQFILSSKKLLLSDSGFYLCAWSVSAENDYTFGSGTRLTVV.

This clone was counted only a few times. The read gets to within 3 residues of the CDR3 end, and the germline J gene fills in the rest. The chain links TRBV6-2 or TRBV6-3 to TRBJ2-4; TRBD2 might be the D (5 bases). This CDR3 spans 13 amino acids. Germline V gives CDR1 MNHEY, CDR2 SVGEGT. CDR3 region: CASSFRVGGGQYF. The CDR3 DNA, read in part, is TGTGCCAGCAGTTTTAGGGTCGGAGGTGGT.

This clone was seen at least ten times. The CDR3 end falls 3 residues outside the read, so it is completed with the germline J gene. The rearrangement links TRBV29-1 to TRBJ1-2, with D possibly matching TRBD1 (5 bases). The CDR3 is 12 residues long. CDR1 and CDR2 (germline): SQVTM, ANQGSEA. The part of the CDR3 DNA that was read is TGCAGCCCATATTTCCCGGGGGACGGC. The encoded protein is CSPYFPGDG. The whole CDR3 is CSPYFPGDGYTF.

This clone was recorded at least ten times. The read stops 3 residues short of the end of the CDR3; the missing end is completed from the germline J gene. The V and J genes are TRBV30 and TRBJ1-2; maybe TRBD1 (6 bases). The germline CDR1 and CDR2 sequences are GTSNPN and SVGIG (reference sequence). V lost 1 base and J 4 bases, leaving 28 bases between the germline ends. The CDR3 totals 19 residues. The covered CDR3 bases are TGTGCCTGGAGTGACGAAAGACTCCCCGGGACACCCGGGCCCTATGGC. Amino acids: CAWSDERLPGTPGPYG. The whole CDR3 protein reads CAWSDERLPGTPGPYGYTF.